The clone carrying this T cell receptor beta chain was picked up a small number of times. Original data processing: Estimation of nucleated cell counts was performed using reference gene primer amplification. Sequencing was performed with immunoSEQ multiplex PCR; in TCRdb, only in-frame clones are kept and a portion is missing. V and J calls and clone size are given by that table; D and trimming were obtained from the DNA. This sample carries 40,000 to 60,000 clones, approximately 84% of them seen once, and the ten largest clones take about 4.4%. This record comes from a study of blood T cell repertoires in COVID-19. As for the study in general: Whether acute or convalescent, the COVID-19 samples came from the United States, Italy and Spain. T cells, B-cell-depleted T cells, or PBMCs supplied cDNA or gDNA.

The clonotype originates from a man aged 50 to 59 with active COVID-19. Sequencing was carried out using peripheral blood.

CDR3 bases: TGTGCCAGCGGTAGCGGGGTAGAGACCCAGTACTTC. This encodes CASGSGVETQYF. The V gene is TRBV6-5, the J gene TRBJ2-5; 8 positions agree with TRBD2. CDR1 and CDR2 (germline): MNHEY, SVGAGI. Trimming cost V 8 bases and J 4 bases; bases outside gene matches: 3. The CDR3 spans 12 residues.